This TCR beta chain was recovered during a study of identical twins. Whole-study results and caveats: Conclusions were drawn cross-sectionally by statistical analysis, without following the same donors. Out-of-frame alpha sequences shared between twins exhibited an excess of low generation probability.

J was trimmed by 5 bases and V by 5 bases; bases with no gene match: 15. The CDR3 covers 17 residues. Using its own MiXCR run on the 5' RACE reads, TCRdb lists one record per CDR3 protein. The sample records 460,000 or so distinct CDR3 sequences, approximately 15% being singletons. About this clonotype: What it recognizes is unknown.

These records were also assigned to another study, of yellow fever vaccine responses in identical twins. That source adds: Vaccine-induced T cell responses in twins were reportedly observed to appear partly convergent, partly personalized.

The sample was CD4+ T cells sorted from blood. The chain recombines TRBV12-3 or TRBV12-4 with TRBJ2-5; 9 bases fit TRBD1. The source is a woman in her late teens or twenties in good health. The CDR3 protein is CASSPTMQGTGRETQYF. CDR3 DNA sequence: TGTGCCAGCAGTCCAACAATGCAGGGGACAGGGCGTGAGACCCAGTACTTC.